This T cell receptor (beta chain) was identified during a study of Ad26.COV2.S vaccination and SARS-CoV-2 variants. The table came from immunoSEQ multiplex PCR; TCRdb's copy has only in-frame clones and leaves some out. The sample contains roughly 300,000 clones, 75% to 90% of which appear only once. The treatment: 19 received Ad26.COV2.S at low or high dose, single or two shots; 5 received placebo; per-sample allocation not given. Repertoires come from day 63 after the first vaccine or placebo injection. V lost 5 bases to trimming and J lost 3 bases, with 10 bases between them. Germline-derived CDR1 and CDR2 are MNHEY and SVGAGI. The CDR3 contains 13 residues.

This TCR was sampled from a person between 18 and 65 years old who received the Ad26.COV2.S COVID-19 vaccine or a placebo. Sequenced here: peripheral blood, sampled in a trial of Ad26.COV2.S vaccine versus placebo. The chain has TRBV6-5 and TRBJ2-5, with D perhaps matching TRBD2 (6 bases). As DNA, the CDR3 is TGTGCCAGCAGTAGTGGACTAAAAGAGACCCAGTACTTC. It codes for CASSSGLKETQYF.